This TCR beta chain was obtained from a study of Graves' ophthalmopathy and Graves' hyperthyroidism. Study at large: Prior to any treatment, peripheral blood was collected at the time of initial diagnosis. Findings and caveats of the study: Classification of ophthalmopathy versus stable hyperthyroidism by a 13-signature model yielded around 90% sensitivity and approximately 79% specificity. Detection in blood was also observed for most expanded thyroid clonotypes above 0.001 frequency.

This clonotype has a count of ten or more. Its antigen is unknown. Exclusion applied to patients with other autoimmune diseases, uncontrolled infections, pregnancy or lactation. Trimming took 3 bases from V and 4 from J; bases not matched to a gene: 4. The CDR3 length is 15 residues. The germline CDR1 and CDR2 sequences are MNHEY and SMNVEV (reference sequence). RNA transcripts were the source from which TCR beta CDR3 regions were amplified. The first-round RT-PCR employed HTBI primers together with the Qiagen OneStep RT-PCR kit. A multiplex PCR was then performed as the second round. TCRdb itself ran the multiplex PCR reads through MiXCR, one entry per CDR3 protein. The repertoire consists of some 520,000 distinct CDR3 sequences, with about 15% occurring once and the leading ten covering 8% to 10%.

The source material was blood. The source is a woman in her twenties or thirties with Graves' ophthalmopathy. The chain carries TRBV27 and TRBJ2-2; 8 positions match TRBD1. The CDR3 loop reads CASSFGQGGTGELFF. Here the CDR3 DNA reads TGTGCCAGCAGTTTCGGACAGGGTGGCACCGGGGAGCTGTTTTTT.